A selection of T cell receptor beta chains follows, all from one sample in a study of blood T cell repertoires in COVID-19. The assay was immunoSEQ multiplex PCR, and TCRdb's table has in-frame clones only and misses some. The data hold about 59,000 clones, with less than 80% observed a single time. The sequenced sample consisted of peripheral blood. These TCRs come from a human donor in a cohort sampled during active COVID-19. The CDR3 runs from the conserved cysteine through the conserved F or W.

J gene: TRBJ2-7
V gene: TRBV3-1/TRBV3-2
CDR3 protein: CASSWVGGRAGEQYF

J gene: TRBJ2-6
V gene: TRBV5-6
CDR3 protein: CASSLETGSGANVLTF

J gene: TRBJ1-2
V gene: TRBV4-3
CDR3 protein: CASSQSAMGARNDYGYTF

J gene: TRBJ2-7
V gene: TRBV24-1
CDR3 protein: CATSDKGLGRTYEQYF

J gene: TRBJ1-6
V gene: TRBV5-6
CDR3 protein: CASSLYGTGGRNSPLHF

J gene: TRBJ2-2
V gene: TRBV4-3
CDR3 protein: CASSQGGGGLAEYTGELFF

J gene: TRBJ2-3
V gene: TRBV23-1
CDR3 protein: CASSQSLWQQSTDTQYF

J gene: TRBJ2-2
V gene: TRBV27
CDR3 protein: CASSAGLNTGELFF

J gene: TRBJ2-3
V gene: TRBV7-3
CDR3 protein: CASVSSGTDTQYF

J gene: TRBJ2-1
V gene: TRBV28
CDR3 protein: CASSLTASGRAFEQFF

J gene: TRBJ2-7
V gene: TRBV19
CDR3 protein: CASKIGTGVYEQYF

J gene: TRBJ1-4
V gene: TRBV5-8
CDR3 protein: CASSSGGTVGVNEKLFF

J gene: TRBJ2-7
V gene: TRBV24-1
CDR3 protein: CATSDTRAADPYEQYF

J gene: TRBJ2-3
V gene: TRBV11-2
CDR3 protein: CASSLGQGAGDTQYF

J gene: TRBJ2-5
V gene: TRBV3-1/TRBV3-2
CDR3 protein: CASSQERDGRPQYF

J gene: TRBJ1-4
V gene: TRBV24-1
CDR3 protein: CATSDERRKLFF

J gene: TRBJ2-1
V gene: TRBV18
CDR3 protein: CASSPGLAGYNEQFF

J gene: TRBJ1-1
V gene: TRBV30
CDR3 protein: CAWSRRDRGQFGNSTEAFF